The rows below give T cell receptor beta chains drawn from one sample of a study of T cells in Graves' hyperthyroidism and ophthalmopathy. TCRdb processed the multiplex PCR reads anew with MiXCR; each CDR3 protein has one entry. Of roughly 720,000 distinct CDR3 sequences in the sample, approximately 15% were seen once. Sequencing used blood. The receptors stem from a man aged 45-65 years with Graves' hyperthyroidism. Both conserved end residues are part of each CDR3. A D gene is named only where the DNA matches it firmly. Not every row has a clone size; where given, it reads once, few, many or a size class.

d_call: TRBD1; j_call: TRBJ1-4; clone_size: -; v_call: TRBV11-2; cdr3_aa: CASSWGDRQNEKLFF; cdr3_nt: TGTGCCAGCAGCTGGGGGGACAGACAAAATGAAAAACTGTTTTTT
d_call: -; j_call: TRBJ1-2; clone_size: -; v_call: TRBV20-1; cdr3_aa: CSPNKASLRDYGYTF; cdr3_nt: TGCAGCCCTAACAAGGCCTCCTTAAGGGACTATGGCTACACCTTC
d_call: TRBD1; j_call: TRBJ1-2; clone_size: many; v_call: TRBV28; cdr3_aa: CASRKTGANGYTF; cdr3_nt: TGTGCCAGCAGGAAGACAGGGGCAAATGGCTACACCTTC
d_call: TRBD2; j_call: TRBJ2-1; clone_size: many; v_call: TRBV18; cdr3_aa: CASSPALVRTSGNEQFF; cdr3_nt: TGTGCCAGCTCACCGGCACTCGTCCGGACTAGCGGGAATGAGCAGTTCTTC
d_call: TRBD2; j_call: TRBJ2-7; clone_size: many; v_call: TRBV6-1; cdr3_aa: CASSEALAGGLTYEQYF; cdr3_nt: TGTGCCAGCAGTGAAGCACTAGCGGGAGGTTTGACCTACGAGCAGTACTTC
d_call: -; j_call: TRBJ2-3; clone_size: few; v_call: TRBV27; cdr3_aa: CASSPGPLAESTDTQYF; cdr3_nt: TGTGCCAGCAGTCCGGGGCCCTTAGCGGAGAGCACAGATACGCAGTATTTT
d_call: -; j_call: TRBJ2-2; clone_size: few; v_call: TRBV5-5; cdr3_aa: CASSLIGIGELFF; cdr3_nt: TGTGCCAGCAGCTTGATAGGGATCGGGGAGCTGTTTTTT
d_call: -; j_call: TRBJ1-5; clone_size: few; v_call: TRBV9; cdr3_aa: CASSPHGNQPQHF; cdr3_nt: TGTGCCAGCAGCCCCCATGGCAATCAGCCCCAGCATTTT
d_call: TRBD2; j_call: TRBJ2-2; clone_size: few; v_call: TRBV12-3/TRBV12-4; cdr3_aa: CASSPLPSGIGAGELFF; cdr3_nt: TGTGCCAGCAGCCCCCTGCCTAGCGGGATTGGGGCCGGGGAGCTGTTTTTT
d_call: -; j_call: TRBJ2-1; clone_size: -; v_call: TRBV20-1; cdr3_aa: CSAHGSPQGQFF; cdr3_nt: TGCAGTGCTCACGGTTCCCCCCAAGGGCAGTTCTTC
d_call: TRBD2; j_call: TRBJ2-5; clone_size: -; v_call: TRBV6-1; cdr3_aa: CASSEASSGIGSLETQYF; cdr3_nt: TGTGCCAGCAGTGAAGCGTCTAGCGGGATCGGTTCTCTAGAGACCCAGTACTTC
d_call: TRBD2; j_call: TRBJ2-5; clone_size: many; v_call: TRBV7-7; cdr3_aa: CASSATSGSTAQYF; cdr3_nt: TGTGCTAGCAGCGCAACTAGCGGAAGTACCGCCCAGTACTTC
d_call: TRBD1; j_call: TRBJ2-2; clone_size: many; v_call: TRBV7-2; cdr3_aa: CASSQQGRQNTGELFF; cdr3_nt: TGTGCCAGCAGCCAACAGGGGCGCCAGAACACCGGGGAGCTGTTTTTT
d_call: -; j_call: TRBJ1-4; clone_size: many; v_call: TRBV27; cdr3_aa: CASRSRDGINEKLFF; cdr3_nt: TGTGCCAGCAGATCAAGGGACGGAATTAATGAAAAACTGTTTTTT
d_call: -; j_call: TRBJ2-1; clone_size: many; v_call: TRBV18; cdr3_aa: CASSPGREQFF; cdr3_nt: TGTGCCAGCTCACCGGGACGAGAGCAGTTCTTC
d_call: -; j_call: TRBJ2-4; clone_size: -; v_call: TRBV5-1; cdr3_aa: CASSLGDGNIQYF; cdr3_nt: TGCGCCAGCAGCTTAGGGGACGGGAACATTCAGTACTTC
d_call: TRBD1; j_call: TRBJ1-3; clone_size: many; v_call: TRBV12-3/TRBV12-4; cdr3_aa: CASSLGTGSSGNTIYF; cdr3_nt: TGTGCCAGCAGTTTAGGGACAGGGAGCTCTGGAAACACCATATATTTT